The TCR beta chain described here comes from a study of CD4 T cells in relation to SARS-CoV-2 and coronaviruses. Unexposed donor CD4+ T cells date from about 2011-2018, before the COVID-19 pandemic. Isolation of CD4+ T cells took place after 10 days in culture. A word on this clone: No antigen is known for it.

Libraries were prepared by immunoSEQ multiplex PCR; TCRdb keeps only in-frame clonotypes and omits some of them. The sample includes around 24,000 clones, about three quarters of them seen just once. Germline V gene sequence: CDR1 MNHNY, CDR2 SVGAGI (reference sequence). This CDR3 region has 16 residues. Trimming pared 0 bases from V and 0 bases from J, leaving 8 bases between. Sequenced sample: CD4+ T cells from PBMCs, cultured in vitro. This clonotype was sampled from a human donor in good health. This chain links TRBV6-6 with TRBJ2-2; possibly TRBD1 or TRBD2 for D (5 bases each). CDR3 in amino acids: CASSYSGTANTGELFF. The DNA of the CDR3 is TGTGCCAGCAGTTACTCCGGGACCGCGAACACCGGGGAGCTGTTTTTT.